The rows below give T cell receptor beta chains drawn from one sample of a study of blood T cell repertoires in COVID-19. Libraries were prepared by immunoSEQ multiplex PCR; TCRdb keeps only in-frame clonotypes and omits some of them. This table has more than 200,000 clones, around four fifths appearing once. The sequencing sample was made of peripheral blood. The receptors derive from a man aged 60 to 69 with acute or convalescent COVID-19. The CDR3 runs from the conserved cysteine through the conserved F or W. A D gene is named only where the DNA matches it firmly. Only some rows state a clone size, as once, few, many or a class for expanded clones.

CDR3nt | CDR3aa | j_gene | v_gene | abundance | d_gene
TGTGCCAGCAGCCCAGCTAGCGGGGGTAGCTACAATGAGCAGTTCTTC | CASSPASGGSYNEQFF | TRBJ2-1 | TRBV7-6 | NA | TRBD2
TGTGCCATCATCCCACTCGGTAGGGGGACCTACGAGCAGTACTTC | CAIIPLGRGTYEQYF | TRBJ2-7 | TRBV10-3 | NA | NA
TGTGCCAGCAGTTATTTAACAATCCACAATGAGCAGTTCTTC | CASSYLTIHNEQFF | TRBJ2-1 | TRBV6-2/TRBV6-3 | NA | NA
TGCGCCAGCAGCTTACGGGACTCCGGCTCCTACGAGCAGTACTTC | CASSLRDSGSYEQYF | TRBJ2-7 | TRBV5-1 | once | NA
TGTGCCATCAGTGAGTCTCTGTCGGTCGGGGAGCTGTTTTTT | CAISESLSVGELFF | TRBJ2-2 | TRBV10-3 | NA | NA
TGTGCCAGCTCGCCAGGGACAGGGACCTACGAGCAGTACTTC | CASSPGTGTYEQYF | TRBJ2-7 | TRBV18 | few | TRBD1
TGTGCCAGCAGCTTGGAGTCAAGAAACAGCAATGAGCAGTTCTTC | CASSLESRNSNEQFF | TRBJ2-1 | TRBV5-6 | NA | NA
TGTGCCAGTAGTGTCCGGGACACAGATGGCTACACCTTC | CASSVRDTDGYTF | TRBJ1-2 | TRBV19 | NA | NA
TGTGCCAGCGCGATATCGGGGAGTGAGCAGTTCTTC | CASAISGSEQFF | TRBJ2-1 | TRBV12-3/TRBV12-4 | few | NA
TGTGCCAGCACCTCAGGGGGTGGCACTGAAGCTTTCTTT | CASTSGGGTEAFF | TRBJ1-1 | TRBV5-4 | NA | TRBD1
TGTGCCATCAGTGACCCTATCGCGGGTAGAATATCTGGGGCCAACGTCCTGACTTTC | CAISDPIAGRISGANVLTF | TRBJ2-6 | TRBV10-3 | NA | NA
TGTGCCAGCACCGGGACTAACACCGGGGAGCTGTTTTTT | CASTGTNTGELFF | TRBJ2-2 | TRBV28 | NA | NA
TGTGCCAGCAGTCCCTTTTTTACAGGGCCCCACACAGATACGCAGTATTTT | CASSPFFTGPHTDTQYF | TRBJ2-3 | TRBV27 | NA | NA
TGTGCCAGCAGCGTTGGACTAGCGGGAGGGTTAAGAACAGATACGCAGTATTTT | CASSVGLAGGLRTDTQYF | TRBJ2-3 | TRBV9 | NA | TRBD2
TGTGCCAGCAGTTCGGGGGATCAGCCCCAGCATTTT | CASSSGDQPQHF | TRBJ1-5 | TRBV28 | few | NA
TGTGCCAGCAGCCGTCAGGGGGCCTCTGGAAACACCATATATTTT | CASSRQGASGNTIYF | TRBJ1-3 | TRBV3-1/TRBV3-2 | NA | TRBD1
TGTGCCAGCAGCCTATTAGCGGGAGCGGCCTACGAGCAGTACTTC | CASSLLAGAAYEQYF | TRBJ2-7 | TRBV7-2 | NA | TRBD2
TGTGCCAGCAGCTTAGCGTCTACGGTTGGCTCCTACGAGCAGTACTTC | CASSLASTVGSYEQYF | TRBJ2-7 | TRBV7-2 | NA | NA
TGTGCCAGCAGCCAAGAAGAGGGTGGGCTCACCTTC | CASSQEEGGLTF | TRBJ1-2 | TRBV3-1/TRBV3-2 | NA | NA
TGTGCCAGCAGCTCCGGCGCGGGTACCGGGGAGCTGTTTTTT | CASSSGAGTGELFF | TRBJ2-2 | TRBV6-2/TRBV6-3 | NA | NA
TGTGCCACCGGGACAGGGCTGGATCAGCCCCAGCATTTT | CATGTGLDQPQHF | TRBJ1-5 | TRBV10-3 | once | TRBD1
TGTGCCAGCAGCTTAATCCCCAGTCGGGACACCGGGGAGCTGTTTTTT | CASSLIPSRDTGELFF | TRBJ2-2 | TRBV7-2 | few | NA
TGCGCCAGCAGCCAAAATACGGCAGATACGCAGTATTTT | CASSQNTADTQYF | TRBJ2-3 | TRBV4-1 | NA | NA
TGTGCCAGCAGTTCATCAACCGGGGTAGGGTGGACCCAGTACTTC | CASSSSTGVGWTQYF | TRBJ2-5 | TRBV6-5 | NA | NA
TGTGCCAGCAGACCGCCGGGATCGAACTCCTACGAGCAGTACTTC | CASRPPGSNSYEQYF | TRBJ2-7 | TRBV6-5 | once | NA
TGTGCCAGCTCCCTAGGAGGTGCGTCCAATGAGCAGTTCTTC | CASSLGGASNEQFF | TRBJ2-1 | TRBV27 | NA | NA
TGTGCCAGCAATCCAGTAAGAAATTCACCCCTCCACTTT | CASNPVRNSPLHF | TRBJ1-6 | TRBV2 | NA | NA
TGTGCCTGGAGTCTTACAGGCCCCGTCGGTGGCTACACCTTC | CAWSLTGPVGGYTF | TRBJ1-2 | TRBV30 | NA | NA
TGTGCCAGCAGTGATCCGGGACTAGCGGGAGAGACCCAGTACTTC | CASSDPGLAGETQYF | TRBJ2-5 | TRBV28 | NA | TRBD2
TGTGCCAGTAGTATATCGGGCCCGGGACAGGGATTTGTTATGAACAGGGGCACTGAAGCTTTCTTT | CASSISGPGQGFVMNRGTEAFF | TRBJ1-1 | TRBV19 | NA | TRBD1
TGCGCCAGCGGGAAGGGGTCTCAAGAGACCCAGTACTTC | CASGKGSQETQYF | TRBJ2-5 | TRBV5-1 | NA | NA
TGTGCCAGCAGCTTAGATATCGGGTATCTGGAGACCCAGTACTTC | CASSLDIGYLETQYF | TRBJ2-5 | TRBV11-2 | once | NA
TGTGCCAGCAGCTCTCCGAAGCAGGACTGCGGGCACTACGAGCAGTACTTC | CASSSPKQDCGHYEQYF | TRBJ2-7 | TRBV12-1 | NA | NA
TGTGCCAGCAGCTTGGGTGCAGCGACTAGCGGGCGTGAGCAGTTCTTC | CASSLGAATSGREQFF | TRBJ2-1 | TRBV7-3 | once | TRBD2
TGTGCCTGGAGTGGGGGACTAGATACGCAGTATTTT | CAWSGGLDTQYF | TRBJ2-3 | TRBV30 | once | NA
TGTGCCACCAGTGATTCAAACAGGGCAGGGGTTCAGCCCCAGCATTTT | CATSDSNRAGVQPQHF | TRBJ1-5 | TRBV24-1 | once | NA